This T cell receptor beta chain was identified in a study of T-cell reconstitution after alpha-beta-depleted transplantation in children. Construction of the TCRbeta library involved unique molecular identifiers. One entry per CDR3 protein, called by TCRdb with MiXCR from the PCR reads. The top ten hold about 6.3% of the sample, which has roughly 15,000 distinct CDR3 sequences, 4.5% to 5.5% seen once. This clonotype was picked up many times. What it binds is not known. V was clipped by 5 bases and J by 6 bases, with 10 bases between them. The CDR3 extends over 13 amino acids. Germline CDR1 and CDR2: MGHRA and YSYEKL. General observations from the study: Reportedly, only several hundred clones from non-depleted graft cells drove alpha-beta T-cell counts at about two months.

The chain employs TRBV4-1 and TRBJ2-2, with D perhaps TRBD1 (5 bases). This specimen was PBMCs, taken before TCRalphabeta/CD19-depleted stem cell transplant. This receptor was identified in a boy aged 5-17 years with acute lymphoblastic leukemia, due to receive a stem cell transplant. Here the CDR3 reads CASSFGQAGELFF. The CDR3 bases are TGCGCCAGCAGCTTCGGACAAGCCGGGGAGCTGTTTTTT.